One and the same sample provided the 4 T cell receptor beta chains below, sequenced in a study of blood T cells in healthy people across ages. Primed by a sample-barcoded 5' primer and a J-beta primer mix, a second PCR proceeded for 7 to 11 cycles. One entry per CDR3 protein, called by TCRdb with MiXCR from the 5' RACE reads. The table has 1.8 million or so distinct CDR3 sequences, about two fifths seen once. Sequenced input: blood. The source is a human donor in good health.

J is TRBJ2-5 and V is TRBV11-2; D tentatively fits TRBD1 or TRBD2 (5 bases each). Germline V gene data show CDR1 as SGHAT and CDR2 as FQNNGV. This CDR3 region has 14 residues. V lost 5 bases and J 5 bases, leaving 15 bases between the germline ends. CDR3 bases: TGTGCCAGCAGCCTCGGGACCCAATTCGAGACCCAGTACTTC. Encoded protein: CASSLGTQFETQYF.

The chain combines TRBV20-1 with TRBJ2-1; D ambiguous. The CDR3 has 13 residues. Trimming removed 1 base from V and 6 bases from J, with 10 bases in between. Per the germline V gene, CDR1 is DFQATT and CDR2 is SNEGSKA (reference sequence). The CDR3 is CSARVRVLNEQFF. CDR3 DNA sequence: TGCAGTGCTAGAGTACGGGTACTCAATGAGCAGTTCTTC.

This rearrangement joins TRBV29-1 to TRBJ1-2; D gene uncertain. CDR1 is SQVTM and CDR2 is ANQGSEA in the germline V gene. The ends were cut back, 6 bases at V and 6 bases at J, with 17 bases in the middle. The CDR3 is 13 residues long. The CDR3 sequence is CSVRLQFKDGYTF. The DNA of the CDR3 is TGCAGCGTGAGACTCCAGTTCAAGGATGGCTACACCTTC.

This clonotype was counted many times. The V call is TRBV29-1, the J call TRBJ2-6, with a tentative D call TRBD1 (6 bases). Trimming removed 6 bases from V and 2 bases from J, with 11 bases in between. The CDR3 loop spans 14 amino acids. The germline V gene encodes CDR1 SQVTM and CDR2 ANQGSEA. CDR3 in DNA: TGCAGCGTGTCGGCAGGGGCTGGGGCCAACGTCCTGACTTTC. This encodes CSVSAGAGANVLTF.